This T cell receptor beta chain was sequenced during a study of liver allograft versus peripheral blood T cells. Background on the study: Transplanted livers and recipients' peripheral blood had their T cell receptor repertoires compared.

This clonotype is labeled hyperexpanded. Antigen unknown. The CDR3 runs 14 residues. The V end lost 5 bases, the J end lost 4 bases, and 14 bases lay between the germline ends. In germline, CDR1 is MDHEN, CDR2 SYDVKM. TCRdb fed the reads into MiXCR, producing one record per CDR3 protein. The sample shows 120 or so distinct CDR3 sequences, around a quarter of them seen only once. General study findings and limits: Intragraft liver T cell receptor repertoires reportedly differed from peripheral blood repertoires.

This TCR came from a human patient who had a liver transplant. The graft donor may be the source of some T cells. The V and J genes are TRBV28 and TRBJ1-1; TRBD1 is a possible D gene (6 bases). For the CDR3, the DNA is TGTGCCAGCAGTGTATACGGGGGGGCCACTGAAGCTTTCTTT. Protein product: CASSVYGGATEAFF. The variable domain in full, with the rest retrieved from reference TRBV28 and TRBJ1-1, is DVKVTQSSRYLVKRTGEKVFLECVQDMDHENMFWYRQDPGLGLRLIYFSYDVKMKEKGDIPEGYSVSREKKERFSLILESASTNQTSMYLCASSVYGGATEAFFGQGTRLTVV.